These 12 T cell receptor beta chains were all obtained from the same sample, sequenced in a study of blood T cells in healthy people across ages (dated by TCRdb to the mid-2010s). The receptor library was made with 5' RACE. The sequencing machine was an Illumina HiSeq 2500. A second roughly 6 to 12 cycle PCR used a sample-barcoded 5' primer and a J-beta primer mix. TCRdb ran its own pipeline on the public reads, namely fastp trimming at Q25 and MiXCR clone calling, and kept in-frame beta chains. Rows with a matching CDR3 protein are joined into one entry that keeps the most common DNA and genes. A total of some 1.4 million distinct CDR3 sequences appear in this sample, approximately 42% of them only once. The ten most abundant clones make up roughly 8.2% of the sample. Material: blood. These receptor sequences come from a woman younger than 35 in good health.

The V and J genes are TRBV21-1 and TRBJ1-6; the table's D call of TRBD1 was not tested on the DNA. TRBV21-1 is designated a pseudogene. The CDR3 runs to 16 residues. CDR3 amino acids: CASRTRTSSYNSPLHF. In DNA, the CDR3 is TGTGCCAGCAGGACCCGGACGAGCTCCTATAATTCACCCCTCCACTTT.

This chain uses TRBV12-3 or TRBV12-4 with TRBJ2-1, with TRBD2 matching 12 bases. The V gene end was trimmed by 9 bases and the J gene end by 9 bases; junction bases not matched to a gene: 9. CDR3 length equals 14 residues. The CDR3 nucleotides are TGTGCCAGTGGGGCTAGCGGGGGGGACGGTGAGCAGTTCTTC. It is translated as CASGASGGDGEQFF.

Ten or more counts support this clonotype. The chain uses TRBV20-1 and TRBJ1-5; 7 nucleotides agree with TRBD1. J gave up 13 bases and V 3 bases, and 21 bases lay outside the gene matches. The CDR3 sequence is 16 residues long. Germline assignment: CDR1 DFQATT and CDR2 SNEGSKA (reference sequence). The CDR3 loop reads CSARTTYGTDIISQHF. CDR3 coding DNA: TGCAGTGCTAGGACTACATACGGGACAGACATTATATCGCAGCATTTT.

The V and J genes are TRBV27 and TRBJ2-2; 7 bases match TRBD2. Losses at the gene ends were 7 bases for V and 5 bases for J; bases not matched to a gene: 7. This CDR3 region has 14 residues. The germline V gene encodes CDR1 MNHEY and CDR2 SMNVEV (reference sequence). The CDR3 DNA reads TGTGCCAGCACTATGGGTAGCGGGACCGGGGAGCTGTTTTTT. Amino acid sequence: CASTMGSGTGELFF.

This clonotype was counted only a few times. V and J are TRBV27 and TRBJ2-7; D unresolved. V was cut by 4 bases and J by 10 bases, with 14 bases left in between. The germline V gene has CDR1 MNHEY and CDR2 SMNVEV (reference sequence). The CDR3 sequence is 12 residues long. CDR3 amino acids: CASSSAVGSQYF. The CDR3 DNA is TGTGCCAGCAGTTCGGCCGTAGGAAGCCAGTACTTC.

The chain carries TRBV4-1 and TRBJ1-2; 8 nucleotides agree with TRBD1. In germline, CDR1 is MGHRA, CDR2 YSYEKL. The CDR3 totals 15 residues. J lost 4 bases, V lost 2 bases, and 6 bases had no gene match. CDR3 nucleotide sequence: TGCGCCAGCAGCCAACCAGGACAGGGCGGCTATGGCTACACCTTC. Protein: CASSQPGQGGYGYTF.

The chain recombines TRBV5-1 with TRBJ2-1, with D possibly matching TRBD1 (6 bases). Trimming pared 5 bases from V and 9 bases from J, leaving 12 bases between. This CDR3 has 12 amino acids. Germline V gene sequence: CDR1 SGHRS, CDR2 YFSETQ. The CDR3 region has the DNA TGCGCCAGCAGACCGACAGGTGGTGAGCAGTTCTTC. This sequence encodes CASRPTGGEQFF.

This clonotype was observed a few times. The chain joins TRBV7-9 to TRBJ2-7; D not certain. The CDR3 totals 12 residues. Germline assignment: CDR1 SEHNR and CDR2 FQNEAQ (reference sequence). V lost 5 bases, J lost 3 bases, and 8 bases lay in between. DNA for the CDR3: TGTGCCAGCAGCGGGATGAACTACGAGCAGTACTTC. It encodes CASSGMNYEQYF.

V usage is TRBV5-5 and J usage is TRBJ1-5; D unclear. Germline V gene data show CDR1 as SGHKS and CDR2 as YYEKEE (reference sequence). The CDR3 covers 14 residues. Trimming took 2 bases from V and 3 from J, leaving 9 bases between them. CDR3 sequence reads: CASSFVRSNQPQHF. CDR3 sequence (DNA): TGTGCCAGCAGCTTCGTCAGGTCCAATCAGCCCCAGCATTTT.

V and J are TRBV9 and TRBJ1-4, with D possibly TRBD1 on 6 matching bases. Trimming cost V 0 bases and J 8 bases, with 11 bases left between them. From germline, CDR1 is SGDLS and CDR2 YYNGEE. This CDR3 contains 14 residues. CDR3 sequence reads: CASSVEGGGEKLFF. DNA of the CDR3: TGTGCCAGCAGCGTAGAAGGGGGGGGAGAAAAACTGTTTTTT.

J is TRBJ2-7 and V is TRBV20-1, with D maybe TRBD1 (6 bases). Germline CDR1 reads DFQATT; CDR2 reads SNEGSKA (reference sequence). The CDR3 length is 14 residues. Between the trimmed V and J ends, which lost 4 bases and 7 bases, there was a span of 20 bases. DNA for the CDR3: TGCAGTGCTATTCGAGGGACACATCACAATGAGCAGTACTTC. It specifies CSAIRGTHHNEQYF.

V is TRBV20-1 and J is TRBJ1-6; D not certain. The CDR3 has 16 residues. Trimming stripped 2 bases from V and 0 bases from J, with 11 bases between. Germline-derived CDR1 and CDR2 are DFQATT and SNEGSKA (reference sequence). CDR3 amino acids: CSARKGEGSYNSPLHF. CDR3 DNA sequence: TGCAGTGCTAGAAAGGGTGAGGGCTCCTATAATTCACCCCTCCACTTT.